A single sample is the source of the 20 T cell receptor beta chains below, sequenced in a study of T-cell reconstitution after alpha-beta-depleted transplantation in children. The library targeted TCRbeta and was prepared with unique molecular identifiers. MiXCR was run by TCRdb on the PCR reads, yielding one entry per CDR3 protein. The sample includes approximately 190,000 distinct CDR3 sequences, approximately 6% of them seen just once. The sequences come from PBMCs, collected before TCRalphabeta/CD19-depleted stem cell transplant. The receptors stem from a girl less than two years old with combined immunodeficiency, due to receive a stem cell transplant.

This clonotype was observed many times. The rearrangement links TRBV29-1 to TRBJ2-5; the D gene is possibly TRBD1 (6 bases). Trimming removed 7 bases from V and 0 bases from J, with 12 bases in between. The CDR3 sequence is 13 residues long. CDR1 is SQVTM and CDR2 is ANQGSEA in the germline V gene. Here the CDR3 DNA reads TGCAGCGCGCTTGGACAGTACCAAGAGACCCAGTACTTC. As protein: CSALGQYQETQYF.

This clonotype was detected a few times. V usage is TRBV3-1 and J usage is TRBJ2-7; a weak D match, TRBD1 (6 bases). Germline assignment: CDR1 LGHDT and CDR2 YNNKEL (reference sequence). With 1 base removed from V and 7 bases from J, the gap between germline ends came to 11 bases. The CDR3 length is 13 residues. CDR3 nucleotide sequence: TGTGCCAGCAGCCAAGTTGGGCAGGGGGAGCAGTACTTC. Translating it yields CASSQVGQGEQYF.

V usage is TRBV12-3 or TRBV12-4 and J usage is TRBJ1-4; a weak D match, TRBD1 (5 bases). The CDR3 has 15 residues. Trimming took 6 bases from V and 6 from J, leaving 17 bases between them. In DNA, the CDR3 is TGTGCCAGCAGGCCCACCGGGGGAGGAGATGAAAAACTGTTTTTT. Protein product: CASRPTGGGDEKLFF.

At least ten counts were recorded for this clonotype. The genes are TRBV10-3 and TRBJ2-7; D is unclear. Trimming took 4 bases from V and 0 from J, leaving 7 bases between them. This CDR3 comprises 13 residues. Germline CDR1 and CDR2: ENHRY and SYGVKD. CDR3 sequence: CAISVASSYEQYF. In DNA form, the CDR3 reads TGTGCCATCAGTGTCGCTAGCTCCTACGAGCAGTACTTC.

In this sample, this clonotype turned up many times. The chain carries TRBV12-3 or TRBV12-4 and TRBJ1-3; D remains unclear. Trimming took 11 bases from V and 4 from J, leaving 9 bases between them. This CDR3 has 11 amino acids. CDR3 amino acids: CAGVYGNTIYF. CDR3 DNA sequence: TGTGCCGGGGTATACGGAAACACCATATATTTT.

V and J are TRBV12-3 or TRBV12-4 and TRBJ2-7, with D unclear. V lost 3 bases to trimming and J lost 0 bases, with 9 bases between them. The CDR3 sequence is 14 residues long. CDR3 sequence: CASSLGFRSYEQYF. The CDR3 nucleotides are TGTGCCAGCAGTTTGGGGTTCCGCTCCTACGAGCAGTACTTC.

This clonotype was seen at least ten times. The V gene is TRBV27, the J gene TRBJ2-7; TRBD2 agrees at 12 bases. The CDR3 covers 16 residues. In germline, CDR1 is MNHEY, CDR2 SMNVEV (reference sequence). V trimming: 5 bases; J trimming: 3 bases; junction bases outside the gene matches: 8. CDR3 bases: TGTGCCAGCAGTCTCGAAGGGACTAGCGGGTTCTACGAGCAGTACTTC. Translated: CASSLEGTSGFYEQYF.

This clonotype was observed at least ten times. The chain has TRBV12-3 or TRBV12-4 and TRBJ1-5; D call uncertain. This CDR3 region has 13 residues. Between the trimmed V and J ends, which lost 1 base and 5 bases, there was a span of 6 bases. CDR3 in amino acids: CASSLGRDQPQHF. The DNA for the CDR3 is TGTGCCAGCAGTTTAGGCAGAGATCAGCCCCAGCATTTT.

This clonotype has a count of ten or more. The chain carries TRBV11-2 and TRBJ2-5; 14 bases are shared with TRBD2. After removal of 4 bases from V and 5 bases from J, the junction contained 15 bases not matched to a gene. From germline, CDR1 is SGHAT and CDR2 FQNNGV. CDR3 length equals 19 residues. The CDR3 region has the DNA TGTGCCAGCAGCTCGCCCTGGACTAGCGGGAGGATGTTATACGAGACCCAGTACTTC. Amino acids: CASSSPWTSGRMLYETQYF.

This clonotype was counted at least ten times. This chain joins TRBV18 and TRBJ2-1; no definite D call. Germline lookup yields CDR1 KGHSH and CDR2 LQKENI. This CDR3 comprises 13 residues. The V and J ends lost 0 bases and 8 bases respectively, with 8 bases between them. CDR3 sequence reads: CASSPPAPDEQFF. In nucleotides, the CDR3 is TGTGCCAGCTCACCACCAGCGCCTGATGAGCAGTTCTTC. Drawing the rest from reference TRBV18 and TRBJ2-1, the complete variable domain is NAGVMQNPRHLVRRRGQEARLRCSPMKGHSHVYWYRQLPEEGLKFMVYLQKENIIDESGMPKERFSAEFPKEGPSILRIQQVVRGDSAAYFCASSPPAPDEQFFGPGTRLTVL.

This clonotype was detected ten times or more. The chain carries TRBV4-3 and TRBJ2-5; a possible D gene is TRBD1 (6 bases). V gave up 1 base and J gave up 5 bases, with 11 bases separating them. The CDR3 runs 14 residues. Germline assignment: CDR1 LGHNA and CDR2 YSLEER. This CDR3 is CASSQGPGEETQYF. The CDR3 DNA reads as TGCGCCAGCAGCCAAGGCCCAGGGGAGGAGACCCAGTACTTC.

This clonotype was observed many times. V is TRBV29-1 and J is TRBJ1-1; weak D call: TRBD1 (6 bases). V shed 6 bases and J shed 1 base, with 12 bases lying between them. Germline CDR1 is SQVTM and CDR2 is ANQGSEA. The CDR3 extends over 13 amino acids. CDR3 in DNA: TGCAGCGTGACCGGGACAACGAACACTGAAGCTTTCTTT. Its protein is CSVTGTTNTEAFF. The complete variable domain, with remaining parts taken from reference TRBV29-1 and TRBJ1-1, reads SAVISQKPSRDICQRGTSLTIQCQVDSQVTMMFWYRQQPGQSLTLIATANQGSEATYESGFVIDKFPISRPNLTFSTLTVSNMSPEDSSIYLCSVTGTTNTEAFFGQGTRLTVV.

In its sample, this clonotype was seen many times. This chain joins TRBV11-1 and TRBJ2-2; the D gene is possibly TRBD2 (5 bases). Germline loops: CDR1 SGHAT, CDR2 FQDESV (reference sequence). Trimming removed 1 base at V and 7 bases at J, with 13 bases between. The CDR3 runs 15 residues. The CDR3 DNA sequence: TGTGCCAGCAGCTTAGTAGGCGCTAGCCTCGGGGAGCTGTTTTTT. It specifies CASSLVGASLGELFF.

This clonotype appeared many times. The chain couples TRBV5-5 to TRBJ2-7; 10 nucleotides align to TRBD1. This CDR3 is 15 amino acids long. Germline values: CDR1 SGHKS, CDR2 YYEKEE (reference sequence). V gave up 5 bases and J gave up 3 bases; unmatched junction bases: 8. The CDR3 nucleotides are TGTGCCAGCAGGAGGCCGGGGGACAGGGGCTACGAGCAGTACTTC. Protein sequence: CASRRPGDRGYEQYF.

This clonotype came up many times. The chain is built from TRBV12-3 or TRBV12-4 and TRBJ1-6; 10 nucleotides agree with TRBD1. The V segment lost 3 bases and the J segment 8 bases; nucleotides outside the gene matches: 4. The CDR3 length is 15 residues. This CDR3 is CASSFGDRGYSPLHF. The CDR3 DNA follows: TGTGCCAGCAGTTTTGGGGACAGGGGTTATTCACCCCTCCACTTT.

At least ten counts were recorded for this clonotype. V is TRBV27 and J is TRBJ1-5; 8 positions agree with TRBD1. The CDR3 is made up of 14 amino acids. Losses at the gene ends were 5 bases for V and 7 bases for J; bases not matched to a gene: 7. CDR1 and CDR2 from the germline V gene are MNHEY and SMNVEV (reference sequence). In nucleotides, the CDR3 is TGTGCCAGCAGTCCGCGACAGGGGTTACAGCCCCAGCATTTT. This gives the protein CASSPRQGLQPQHF.

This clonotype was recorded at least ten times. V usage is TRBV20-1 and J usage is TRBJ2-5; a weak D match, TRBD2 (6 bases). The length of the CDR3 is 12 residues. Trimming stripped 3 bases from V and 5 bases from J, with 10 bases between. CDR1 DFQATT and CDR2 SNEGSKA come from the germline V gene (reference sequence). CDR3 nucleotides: TGCAGTGCTAGGACCGGGGGTGAGACCCAGTACTTC. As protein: CSARTGGETQYF.

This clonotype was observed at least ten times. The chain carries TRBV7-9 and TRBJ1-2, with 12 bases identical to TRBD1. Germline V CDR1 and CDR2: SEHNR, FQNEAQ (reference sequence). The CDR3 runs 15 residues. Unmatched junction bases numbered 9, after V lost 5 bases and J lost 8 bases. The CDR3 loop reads CASSASGQGAWGYTF. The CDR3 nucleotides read TGTGCCAGCAGCGCATCGGGACAGGGGGCATGGGGCTACACCTTC.

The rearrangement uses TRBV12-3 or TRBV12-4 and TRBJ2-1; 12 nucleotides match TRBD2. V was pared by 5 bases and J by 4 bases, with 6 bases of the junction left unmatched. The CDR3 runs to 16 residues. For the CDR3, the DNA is TGTGCCAGCAGTGGACTAGCGGGACCCCTTTACAATGAGCAGTTCTTC. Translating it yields CASSGLAGPLYNEQFF.

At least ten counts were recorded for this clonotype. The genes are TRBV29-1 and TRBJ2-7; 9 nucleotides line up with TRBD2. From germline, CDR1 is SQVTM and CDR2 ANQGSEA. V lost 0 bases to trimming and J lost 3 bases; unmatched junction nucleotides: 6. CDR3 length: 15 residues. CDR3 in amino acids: CSVEDSREGHYEQYF. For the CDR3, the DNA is TGCAGCGTTGAAGATTCGCGGGAGGGCCACTACGAGCAGTACTTC.